Shown below are 3 T cell receptor beta chains from a single sample sequenced in a study of identical twins. Each CDR3 protein is one row after TCRdb ran MiXCR on the 5' RACE reads. The data show approximately 630,000 distinct CDR3 sequences, around 7.5% seen once. Another study also made use of these data, one on yellow fever vaccine responses in identical twins.

Specimen: PBMCs. The receptors stem from a woman between 18 and 30 years old in good health.

This clonotype was recorded at least ten times. The rearrangement links TRBV3-1 to TRBJ2-3; 7 bases map to TRBD2. Germline V gene data show CDR1 as LGHDT and CDR2 as YNNKEL (reference sequence). CDR3 size: 14 residues. V dropped 0 bases and J dropped 8; count of bases not matched to a gene: 5. For the CDR3, the DNA is TGTGCCAGCAGCCAAGATGTATCGGGAGGTACGCAGTATTTT. This gives the protein CASSQDVSGGTQYF.

This clonotype has only a few counts. The CDR3 loop is CSAIRQVGTEAFF. CDR3 coding DNA: TGCAGTGCTATCCGACAGGTGGGCACTGAAGCTTTCTTT. J is TRBJ1-1 and V is TRBV20-1; a weak D match, TRBD1 (6 bases). V dropped 4 bases and J dropped 4 bases, with 13 bases sitting between them. CDR1 is DFQATT, CDR2 SNEGSKA, per germline (reference sequence). The CDR3 has 13 amino acids.

V usage is TRBV3-1 and J usage is TRBJ2-5; perhaps TRBD1 as D (5 bases). V was shortened by 3 bases and J by 5 bases, with 13 bases between the two germline ends. The V gene's germline CDR1 is LGHDT and CDR2 YNNKEL (reference sequence). The CDR3 loop spans 14 amino acids. The CDR3 nucleotides read TGTGCCAGCAGCCAGCAGGGTGGGTTGGAGACCCAGTACTTC. Its protein is CASSQQGGLETQYF.